This TCR beta chain was found in a study of response to subunit inactivated influenza vaccine. This clonotype was detected a few times. Its target is unknown. TCRdb processed the RT-PCR reads anew with MiXCR; each CDR3 protein has one entry. The sample lists about half a million distinct CDR3 sequences; 7.6% were seen once. This CDR3 has 15 residues. After removal of 5 bases from V and 2 bases from J, the junction contained 7 bases not matched to a gene. Overall study findings and caveats: Each seasonal flu vaccination may recruit only limited new T cells, authors suggested.

The sequence came from a man aged 45 to 75 who received an inactivated influenza vaccine. This sequence joins TRBV12-3 or TRBV12-4 and TRBJ2-7; 9 nucleotides agree with TRBD2. This material consisted of PBMCs from blood, taken around 25 months after vaccination. The CDR3 sequence: CASSPGLAWTYEQYF. CDR3 nucleotide sequence: TGTGCCAGCAGTCCAGGACTAGCGTGGACCTACGAGCAGTACTTC.